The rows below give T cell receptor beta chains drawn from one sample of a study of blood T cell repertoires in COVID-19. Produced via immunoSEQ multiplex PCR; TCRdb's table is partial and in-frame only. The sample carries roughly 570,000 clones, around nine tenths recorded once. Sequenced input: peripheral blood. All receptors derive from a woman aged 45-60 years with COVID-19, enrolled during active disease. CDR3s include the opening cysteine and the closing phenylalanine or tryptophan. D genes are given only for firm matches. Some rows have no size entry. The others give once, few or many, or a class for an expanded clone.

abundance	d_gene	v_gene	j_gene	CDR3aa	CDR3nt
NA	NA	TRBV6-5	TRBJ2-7	CASSYSNVGSRGEQYF	TGTGCCAGCAGTTACTCGAACGTAGGAAGCAGGGGCGAGCAGTACTTC
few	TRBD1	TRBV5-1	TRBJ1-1	CASSLGTGLGEAFF	TGCGCCAGCAGCTTGGGGACAGGGCTTGGTGAAGCTTTCTTT
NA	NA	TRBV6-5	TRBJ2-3	CASSTEILADTQYF	TGTGCCAGCAGTACAGAAATCCTAGCGGATACGCAGTATTTT
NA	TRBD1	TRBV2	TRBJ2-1	CASTGTGLHEQFF	TGTGCCAGCACCGGGACAGGGCTCCATGAGCAGTTCTTC
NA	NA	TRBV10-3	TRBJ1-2	CAISGGRGLYGYTF	TGTGCCATCAGTGGAGGCAGGGGCCTCTATGGCTACACCTTC
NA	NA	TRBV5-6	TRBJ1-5	CASSFSGQQPQHF	TGTGCCAGCAGCTTTTCTGGGCAACAGCCCCAGCATTTT
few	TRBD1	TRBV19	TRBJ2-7	CASSTYRGNSYEQYF	TGTGCCAGTAGTACCTACAGGGGCAACTCCTACGAGCAGTACTTC
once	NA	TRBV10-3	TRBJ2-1	CAISEADEQFF	TGTGCCATCAGTGAAGCGGATGAGCAGTTCTTC
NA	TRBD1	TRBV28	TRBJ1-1	CASNTGGIMNTEAFF	TGTGCCAGCAACACAGGGGGGATTATGAACACTGAAGCTTTCTTT
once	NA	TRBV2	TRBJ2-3	CAIPLVRGLGTDTQYF	TGTGCCATCCCTCTGGTGCGGGGATTGGGCACAGATACGCAGTATTTT
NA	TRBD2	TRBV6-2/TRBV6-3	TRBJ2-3	CASTPLLGRGGPNRADTQYF	TGTGCCAGCACCCCCCTTCTGGGGCGGGGGGGGCCGAATAGGGCAGATACGCAGTATTTT
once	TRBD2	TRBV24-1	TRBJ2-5	CATSDGAGGETQYF	TGTGCCACCAGTGATGGGGCGGGAGGGGAGACCCAGTACTTC
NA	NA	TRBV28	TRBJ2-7	CASSHGTNNYEQYF	TGTGCCAGCAGTCACGGGACAAATAACTACGAGCAGTACTTC
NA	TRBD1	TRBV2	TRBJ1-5	CASQGGRSNQPQHF	TGTGCCAGCCAGGGGGGAAGGAGCAATCAGCCCCAGCATTTT
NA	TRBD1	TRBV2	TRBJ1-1	CASSPSQGAGTEAFF	TGTGCCAGCAGCCCCTCCCAGGGGGCGGGTACTGAAGCTTTCTTT
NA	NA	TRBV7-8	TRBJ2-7	CASSPNYEQYF	TGTGCCAGCAGCCCAAATTACGAGCAGTACTTC
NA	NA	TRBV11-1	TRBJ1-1	CASSLQVDTEAFF	TGTGCCAGCAGCTTACAGGTGGACACTGAAGCTTTCTTT
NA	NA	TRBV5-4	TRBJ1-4	CASSEKAGVDEKLFF	TGTGCCAGCAGTGAAAAAGCGGGGGTTGACGAAAAACTGTTTTTT
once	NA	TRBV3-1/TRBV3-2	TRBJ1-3	CASSPTGSGNTIYF	TGTGCCAGCAGCCCAACCGGGTCCGGAAACACCATATATTTT
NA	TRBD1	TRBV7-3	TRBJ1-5	CASSLGSGQGKPQHF	TGTGCCAGCAGCTTAGGGTCCGGACAGGGGAAGCCCCAGCATTTT
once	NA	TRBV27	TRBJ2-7	CASSSTGTQYEQYF	TGTGCCAGCAGCTCCACCGGGACACAGTACGAGCAGTACTTC
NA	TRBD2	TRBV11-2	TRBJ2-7	CASAPGTSSYEQYF	TGTGCCAGCGCCCCCGGGACTAGCTCCTACGAGCAGTACTTC
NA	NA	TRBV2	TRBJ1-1	CASSTGWNTEAFF	TGTGCCAGCAGTACAGGGTGGAACACTGAAGCTTTCTTT
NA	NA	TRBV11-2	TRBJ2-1	CASSSRLGSYNEQFF	TGTGCCAGCAGCTCTAGACTAGGATCCTACAATGAGCAGTTCTTC
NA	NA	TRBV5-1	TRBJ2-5	CASSLNAGSGRTQYF	TGCGCCAGCAGCTTGAATGCGGGGTCCGGGCGGACCCAGTACTTC
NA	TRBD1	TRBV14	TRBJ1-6	CASSRQGGTYNSPLHF	TGTGCCAGCAGCCGACAGGGTGGCACCTATAATTCACCCCTCCACTTT
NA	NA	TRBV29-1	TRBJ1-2	CSVEGQLYGYTF	TGCAGCGTTGAAGGACAGCTCTATGGCTACACCTTC
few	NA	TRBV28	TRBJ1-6	CASSFKGAARNSPLHF	TGTGCCAGCAGTTTTAAAGGGGCCGCTAGGAATTCACCCCTCCACTTT
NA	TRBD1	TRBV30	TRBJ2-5	CAWSVGPARGQETQYF	TGTGCCTGGAGTGTTGGGCCAGCCAGGGGGCAAGAGACCCAGTACTTC
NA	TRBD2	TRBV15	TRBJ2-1	CATSRDGGLAGGPRYNEQFF	TGTGCCACCAGCAGAGATGGGGGACTAGCGGGGGGCCCACGGTACAATGAGCAGTTCTTC
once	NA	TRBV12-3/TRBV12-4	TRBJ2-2	CASNRYGELFF	TGTGCCAGCAACCGGTACGGGGAGCTGTTTTTT
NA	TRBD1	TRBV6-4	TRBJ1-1	CASRSDRGSDTGEAFF	TGTGCCAGCAGATCGGACAGGGGGTCGGACACTGGTGAAGCTTTCTTT
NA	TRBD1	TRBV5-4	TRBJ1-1	CASSFTGTGAFF	TGTGCCAGCAGCTTTACAGGGACAGGGGCTTTCTTT